A selection of T cell receptor beta chains follows, all from one sample in a study of cytomegalovirus exposure and HLA in healthy donors. The table came from immunoSEQ multiplex PCR; TCRdb's copy has only in-frame clones and leaves some out. The sample consists of 140,000 to 150,000 clones, nearly 90% of them appearing once. The sequencing input was PBMCs. The receptors shown here come from a woman aged 40 to 55 in good health and CMV-seronegative. Each CDR3 is given with its conserved first and last residue. Some rows have no size entry. The others give once, few or many, or a class for an expanded clone.

clone_size	j_call	v_call	cdr3_aa
.	TRBJ2-3	TRBV27	CASRPTGGTSTDTQYF
.	TRBJ2-2	TRBV6-6	CASSPPGELFF
.	TRBJ2-1	TRBV27	CASSLGAGGTNEQFF
.	TRBJ2-1	TRBV5-1	CASSADRADEQFF
.	TRBJ2-7	TRBV7-2	CASSGRGGARLGEQYF
once	TRBJ2-2	TRBV5-1	CASSSLGAGELFF
.	TRBJ2-3	TRBV7-9	CASSFGGDSTDTQYF
.	TRBJ1-2	TRBV19	CASTLRLNYGYTF
.	TRBJ2-5	TRBV28	CASSFPGQETQYF
few	TRBJ1-5	TRBV28	CASSNSWTGAKNQPQHF
.	TRBJ2-3	TRBV5-1	CASSLNRGRGTDTQYF
.	TRBJ2-7	TRBV6-5	CASSAGQLYEQYF
.	TRBJ2-3	TRBV7-2	CASSLIADTQYF
.	TRBJ2-1	TRBV5-1	CASSLGDSGDEQFF
.	TRBJ2-1	TRBV11-3	CASSLEGGGSPPYNEQFF
.	TRBJ2-7	TRBV21-1	CASSRLTGTNSYEQYF
.	TRBJ2-1	TRBV11-3	CASSLGAGDFYNEQFF
few	TRBJ2-7	TRBV15	CATSRVGGPGEQYF
.	TRBJ2-7	TRBV30	CACRQVLSYEQYF
.	TRBJ1-1	TRBV11-2	CASSQGQGKTEAFF
.	TRBJ1-2	TRBV6-5	CASSSPRVYGYTF
.	TRBJ2-5	TRBV29-1	CSVDLRQQETQYF
.	TRBJ2-3	TRBV11-3	CASSSPMTGADTQYF